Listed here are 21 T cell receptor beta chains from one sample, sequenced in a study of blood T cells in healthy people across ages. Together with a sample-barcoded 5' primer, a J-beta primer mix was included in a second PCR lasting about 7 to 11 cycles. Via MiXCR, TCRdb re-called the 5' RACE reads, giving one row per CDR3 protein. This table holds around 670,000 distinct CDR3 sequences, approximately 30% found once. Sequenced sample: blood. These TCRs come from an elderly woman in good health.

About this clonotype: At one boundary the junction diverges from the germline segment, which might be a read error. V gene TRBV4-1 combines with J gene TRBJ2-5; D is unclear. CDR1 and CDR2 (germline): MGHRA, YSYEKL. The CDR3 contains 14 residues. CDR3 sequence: CASSQEGLIETPYF. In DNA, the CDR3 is TGCGCCAGCAGCCAAGAAGGCCTTATAGAGACCCCGTACTTC.

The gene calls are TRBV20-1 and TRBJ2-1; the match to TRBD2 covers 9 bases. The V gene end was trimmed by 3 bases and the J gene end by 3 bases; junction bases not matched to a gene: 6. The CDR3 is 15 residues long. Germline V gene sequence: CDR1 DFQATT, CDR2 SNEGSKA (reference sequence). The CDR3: CSASVAGDVYNEQFF. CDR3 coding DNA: TGCAGTGCTAGTGTAGCGGGAGACGTCTACAATGAGCAGTTCTTC.

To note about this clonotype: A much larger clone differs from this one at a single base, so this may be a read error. The CDR3 nucleotides read TGTGCCAGCAGCCAAGGACGGGGTTATGGCAATCAGCCCCAGCATTTT. Amino acids: CASSQGRGYGNQPQHF. The chain has TRBV7-9 and TRBJ1-5, with D uncertain. This CDR3 region has 16 residues. V shed 5 bases and J shed 2 bases, with 16 bases lying between them. Germline-derived CDR1 and CDR2 are SEHNR and FQNEAQ (reference sequence).

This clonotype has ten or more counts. CDR3 nucleotide sequence: TGTGCCAGCAGTGAATCACAGGGATGGGGGTTATACAATGAGCAGTTCTTC. Its protein product is CASSESQGWGLYNEQFF. The chain uses TRBV6-1 and TRBJ2-1, with a tentative D call TRBD1 (6 bases). V lost 2 bases and J lost 4, with 18 bases in between. The CDR3 spans 17 residues. Per the germline V gene, CDR1 is MNHNS and CDR2 is SASEGT.

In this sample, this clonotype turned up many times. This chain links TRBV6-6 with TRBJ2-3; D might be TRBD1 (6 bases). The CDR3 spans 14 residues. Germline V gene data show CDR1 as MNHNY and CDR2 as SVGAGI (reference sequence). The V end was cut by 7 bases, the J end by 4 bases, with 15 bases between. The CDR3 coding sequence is TGTGCCAGCAAAGGACAGCCCCAGGCAGATACGCAGTATTTT. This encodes CASKGQPQADTQYF.

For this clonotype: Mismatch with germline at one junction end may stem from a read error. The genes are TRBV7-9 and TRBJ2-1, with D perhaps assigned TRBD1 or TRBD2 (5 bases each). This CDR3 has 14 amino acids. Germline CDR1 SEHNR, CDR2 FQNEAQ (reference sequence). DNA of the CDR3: TGTGCCAGCAGCTCCGGGACGGAAAACAATGAGCGGTTCTTC. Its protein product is CASSSGTENNERFF.

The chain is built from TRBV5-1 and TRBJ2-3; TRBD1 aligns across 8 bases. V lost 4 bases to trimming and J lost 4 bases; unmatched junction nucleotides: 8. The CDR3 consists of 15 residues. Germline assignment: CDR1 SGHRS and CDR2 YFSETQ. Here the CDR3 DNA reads TGCGCCAGCAGCATGGATGGACAGGGCGCAGATACGCAGTATTTT. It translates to CASSMDGQGADTQYF. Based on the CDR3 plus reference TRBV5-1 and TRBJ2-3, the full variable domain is KAGVTQTPRYLIKTRGQQVTLSCSPISGHRSVSWYQQTPGQGLQFLFEYFSETQRNKGNFPGRFSGRQFSNSRSEMNVSTLELGDSALYLCASSMDGQGADTQYFGPGTRLTVL.

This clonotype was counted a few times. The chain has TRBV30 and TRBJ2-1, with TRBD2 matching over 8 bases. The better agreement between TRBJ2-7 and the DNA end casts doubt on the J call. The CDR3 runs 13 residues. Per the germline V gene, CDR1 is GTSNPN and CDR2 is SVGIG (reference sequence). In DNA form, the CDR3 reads TGTGCCTGCGGGGGGGGCGGCTACAATGAGCAGTACTTC. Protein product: CACGGGGYNEQYF.

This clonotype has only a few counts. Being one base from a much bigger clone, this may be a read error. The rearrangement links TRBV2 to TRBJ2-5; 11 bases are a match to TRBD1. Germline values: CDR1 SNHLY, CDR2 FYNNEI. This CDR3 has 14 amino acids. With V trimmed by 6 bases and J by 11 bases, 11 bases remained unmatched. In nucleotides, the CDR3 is TGTGCCAGCAGGGACAGGGGGCTGGAGAATGAGCAGTACTTC. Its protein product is CASRDRGLENEQYF.

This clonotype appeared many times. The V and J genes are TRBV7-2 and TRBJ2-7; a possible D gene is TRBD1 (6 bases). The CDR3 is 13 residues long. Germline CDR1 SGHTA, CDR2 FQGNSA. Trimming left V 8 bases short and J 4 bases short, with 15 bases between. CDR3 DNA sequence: TGTGCCAGCTCTACCGGGCAGGGGTACGAGCAGTACTTC. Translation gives CASSTGQGYEQYF.

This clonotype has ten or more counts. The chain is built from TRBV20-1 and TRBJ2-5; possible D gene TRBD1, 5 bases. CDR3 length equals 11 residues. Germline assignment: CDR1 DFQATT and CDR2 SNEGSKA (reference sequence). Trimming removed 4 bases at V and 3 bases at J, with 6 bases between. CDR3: CSAKGEETQYF. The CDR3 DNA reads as TGCAGTGCTAAAGGGGAAGAGACCCAGTACTTC.

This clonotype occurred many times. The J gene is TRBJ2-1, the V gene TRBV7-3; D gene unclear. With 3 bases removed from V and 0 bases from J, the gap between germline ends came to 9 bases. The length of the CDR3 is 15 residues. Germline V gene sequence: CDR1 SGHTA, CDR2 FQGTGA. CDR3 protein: CASSFRTSSYNEQFF. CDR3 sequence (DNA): TGTGCCAGCAGCTTCAGGACGAGCTCCTACAATGAGCAGTTCTTC.

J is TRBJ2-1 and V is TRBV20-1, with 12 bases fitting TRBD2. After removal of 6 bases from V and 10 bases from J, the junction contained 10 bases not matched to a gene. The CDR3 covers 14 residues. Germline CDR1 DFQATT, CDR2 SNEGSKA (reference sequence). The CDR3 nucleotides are TGCAGTGCATCCGGGACTAGCGGGCTTAGGGAGCAGTTCTTC. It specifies CSASGTSGLREQFF.

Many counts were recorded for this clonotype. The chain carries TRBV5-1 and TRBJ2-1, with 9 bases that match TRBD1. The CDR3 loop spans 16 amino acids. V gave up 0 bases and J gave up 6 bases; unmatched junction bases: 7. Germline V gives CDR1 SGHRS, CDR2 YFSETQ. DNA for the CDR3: TGCGCCAGCAGCTTGGATGGGACAGGGCTTGGCAATGAGCAGTTCTTC. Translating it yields CASSLDGTGLGNEQFF.

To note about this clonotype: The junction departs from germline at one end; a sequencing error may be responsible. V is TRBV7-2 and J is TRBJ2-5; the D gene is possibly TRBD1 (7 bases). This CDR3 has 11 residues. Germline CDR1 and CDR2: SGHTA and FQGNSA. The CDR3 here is CASSFGPRGDF. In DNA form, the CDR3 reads TGTGCCAGCAGCTTCGGACCCAGGGGGGACTTC.

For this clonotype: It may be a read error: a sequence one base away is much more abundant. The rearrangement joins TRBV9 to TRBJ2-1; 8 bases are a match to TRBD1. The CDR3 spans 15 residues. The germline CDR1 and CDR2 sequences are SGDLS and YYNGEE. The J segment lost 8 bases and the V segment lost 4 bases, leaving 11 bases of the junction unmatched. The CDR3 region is CASSLTRQGSDEQFF. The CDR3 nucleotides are TGTGCCAGCAGCTTGACAAGACAGGGGTCCGATGAGCAGTTCTTC.

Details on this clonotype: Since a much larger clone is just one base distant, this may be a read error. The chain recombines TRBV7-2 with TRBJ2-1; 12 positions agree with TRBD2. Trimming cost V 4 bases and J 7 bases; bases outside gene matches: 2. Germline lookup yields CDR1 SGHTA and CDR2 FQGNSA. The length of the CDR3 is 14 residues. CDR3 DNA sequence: TGTGCCAGCAGCTGGACTAGCGGGGTGAATGAGCAGTTCTTC. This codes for CASSWTSGVNEQFF.

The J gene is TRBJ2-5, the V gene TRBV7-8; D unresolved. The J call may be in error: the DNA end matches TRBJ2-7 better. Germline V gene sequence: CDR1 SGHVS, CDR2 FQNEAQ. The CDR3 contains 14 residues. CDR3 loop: CASSPGGSAYEQYF. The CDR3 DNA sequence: TGTGCCAGCAGCCCCGGTGGTTCCGCGTACGAGCAGTACTTC.

The CDR3 is CASKRMGLGYTF. In DNA form, the CDR3 reads TGTGCCAGCAAACGGATGGGGCTCGGCTACACCTTC. V usage is TRBV2 and J usage is TRBJ1-2; possibly TRBD1 for D (5 bases). The CDR3 length is 12 residues. V was cut by 7 bases and J by 8 bases, with 14 bases left in between. CDR1 and CDR2 (germline): SNHLY, FYNNEI.

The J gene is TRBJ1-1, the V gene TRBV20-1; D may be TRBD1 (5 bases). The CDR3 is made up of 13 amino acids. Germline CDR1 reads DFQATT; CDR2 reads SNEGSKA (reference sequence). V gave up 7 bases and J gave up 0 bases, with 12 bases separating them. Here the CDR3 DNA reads TGCAGTGTTTTAAGACAGATGAACACTGAAGCTTTCTTT. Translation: CSVLRQMNTEAFF.

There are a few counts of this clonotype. The CDR3 region is CASSLAGQGASNEKLFF. CDR3 in DNA: TGTGCCAGCAGCTTGGCAGGACAGGGGGCGTCTAATGAAAAACTGTTTTTT. This sequence joins TRBV5-8 and TRBJ1-4; 11 bases match TRBD1. Germline-derived CDR1 and CDR2 are SGHTS and YDEGEE. This CDR3 has 17 amino acids. The V gene end was trimmed by 0 bases and the J gene end by 3 bases; junction bases not matched to a gene: 4.